These T cell receptor beta chains were read from a single sample in a study of blood T cell repertoires in COVID-19. Using immunoSEQ multiplex PCR, the repertoire was profiled, and TCRdb retains in-frame clones only, with some absent. The sample records 95,000 to 150,000 clones, over 75% being singletons. Sequencing was carried out using peripheral blood. The receptor source for this set is a man aged 30 to 45 with COVID-19, enrolled during active disease. CDR3s include the opening cysteine and the closing phenylalanine or tryptophan. D genes are given only for firm matches. The size field is filled for only some rows; it gives once, few, many or a size class.

TRBJ2-3 | TRBD2 | TRBV28 | once | TGTGCCAGCAGCCCTACCGTAGGGCTAGCGGGTTTTGGAGATACGCAGTATTTT | CASSPTVGLAGFGDTQYF
TRBJ2-7 | . | TRBV5-5 | . | TGTGCCAGCAGCTTGGCCAGGGGAACCTACGAGCAGTACTTC | CASSLARGTYEQYF
TRBJ2-1 | . | TRBV7-3 | . | TGTGCCAGCAGCTCTCAATCTAGCTCGGATGAGCAGTTCTTC | CASSSQSSSDEQFF
TRBJ2-1 | TRBD2 | TRBV5-1 | . | TGCGCCAGCAGCACTAGCGGGGGAAGTCACAATGAGCAGTTCTTC | CASSTSGGSHNEQFF
TRBJ2-3 | TRBD2 | TRBV7-9 | . | TGTGCCAGCCAAGGGACTAGCGGGAGTGATACGCAGTATTTT | CASQGTSGSDTQYF
TRBJ1-2 | . | TRBV6-5 | . | TGTGCCAGCACCAACCGGAACTATGGCTACACCTTC | CASTNRNYGYTF
TRBJ2-7 | TRBD2 | TRBV28 | few | TGTGCCAGCAGCGGGGTAGCGGGAGGACCTTGGTACGAGCAGTACTTC | CASSGVAGGPWYEQYF
TRBJ2-7 | . | TRBV5-5 | . | TGTGCCAGCAGCTTGGGACTGAACTCCTACGAGCAGTACTTC | CASSLGLNSYEQYF
TRBJ2-3 | TRBD1 | TRBV6-5 | . | TGTGCCAGCAGTCGGGACAGGGGCACAGATACGCAGTATTTT | CASSRDRGTDTQYF
TRBJ2-3 | TRBD2 | TRBV7-2 | . | TGTGCCAGCAGCTTAATGAGCGGGGGCACAGATACGCAGTATTTT | CASSLMSGGTDTQYF
TRBJ2-7 | . | TRBV23-1 | . | TGCGCCAGCAGACCGAGGAACAGGGAACCACTCGAGCAGTACTTC | CASRPRNREPLEQYF